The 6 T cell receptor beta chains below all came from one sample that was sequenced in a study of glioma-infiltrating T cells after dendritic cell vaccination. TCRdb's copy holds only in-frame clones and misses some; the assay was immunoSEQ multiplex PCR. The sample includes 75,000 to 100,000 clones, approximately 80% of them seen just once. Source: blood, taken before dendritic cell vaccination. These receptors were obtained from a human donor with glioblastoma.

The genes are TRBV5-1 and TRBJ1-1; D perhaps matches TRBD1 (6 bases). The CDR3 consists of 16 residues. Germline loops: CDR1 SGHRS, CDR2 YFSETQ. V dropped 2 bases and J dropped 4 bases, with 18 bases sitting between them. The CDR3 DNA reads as TGCGCCAGCAGCTTAAGTCAGGGAGGGGGTGGCACTGAAGCTTTCTTT. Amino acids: CASSLSQGGGGTEAFF. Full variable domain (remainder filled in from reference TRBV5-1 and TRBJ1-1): KAGVTQTPRYLIKTRGQQVTLSCSPISGHRSVSWYQQTPGQGLQFLFEYFSETQRNKGNFPGRFSGRQFSNSRSEMNVSTLELGDSALYLCASSLSQGGGGTEAFFGQGTRLTVV.

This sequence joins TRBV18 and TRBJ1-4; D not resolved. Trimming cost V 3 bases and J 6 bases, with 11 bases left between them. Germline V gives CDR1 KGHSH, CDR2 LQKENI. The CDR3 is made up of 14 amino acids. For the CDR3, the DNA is TGTGCCAGCTCACCTCTGGACTGGGATGAAAAACTGTTTTTT. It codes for CASSPLDWDEKLFF.

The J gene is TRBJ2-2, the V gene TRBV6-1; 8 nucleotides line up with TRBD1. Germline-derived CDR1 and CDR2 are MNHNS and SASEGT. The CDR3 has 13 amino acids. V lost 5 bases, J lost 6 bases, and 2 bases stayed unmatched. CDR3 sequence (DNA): TGTGCCAGCAGTAACAGGGGGGCCGGGGAGCTGTTTTTT. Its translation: CASSNRGAGELFF.

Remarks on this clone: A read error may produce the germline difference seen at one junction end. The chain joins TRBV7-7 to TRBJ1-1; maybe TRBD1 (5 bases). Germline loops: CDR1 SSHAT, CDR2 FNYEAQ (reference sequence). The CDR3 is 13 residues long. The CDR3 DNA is TGTGCTAGCAGCATGGGCCAGGGCACTGAAGCTTTCTTT. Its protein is CASSMGQGTEAFF. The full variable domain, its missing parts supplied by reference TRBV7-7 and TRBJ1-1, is GAGVSQSPRYKVTKRGQDVTLRCDPISSHATLYWYQQALGQGPEFLTYFNYEAQPDKSGLPSDRFSAERPEGSISTLTIQRTEQRDSAMYRCASSMGQGTEAFFGQGTRLTVV.

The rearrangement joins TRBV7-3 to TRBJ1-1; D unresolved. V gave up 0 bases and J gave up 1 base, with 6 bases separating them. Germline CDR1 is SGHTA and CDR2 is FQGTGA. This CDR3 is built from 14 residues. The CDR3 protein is CASSLTHENTEAFF. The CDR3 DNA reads TGTGCCAGCAGCTTAACACACGAGAACACTGAAGCTTTCTTT.

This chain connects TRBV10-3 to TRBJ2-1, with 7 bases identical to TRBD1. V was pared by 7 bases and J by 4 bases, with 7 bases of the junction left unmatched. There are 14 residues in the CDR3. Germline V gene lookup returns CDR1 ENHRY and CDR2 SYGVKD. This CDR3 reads CAITPDRTYNEQFF. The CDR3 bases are TGTGCCATCACCCCGGACAGGACGTACAATGAGCAGTTCTTC.